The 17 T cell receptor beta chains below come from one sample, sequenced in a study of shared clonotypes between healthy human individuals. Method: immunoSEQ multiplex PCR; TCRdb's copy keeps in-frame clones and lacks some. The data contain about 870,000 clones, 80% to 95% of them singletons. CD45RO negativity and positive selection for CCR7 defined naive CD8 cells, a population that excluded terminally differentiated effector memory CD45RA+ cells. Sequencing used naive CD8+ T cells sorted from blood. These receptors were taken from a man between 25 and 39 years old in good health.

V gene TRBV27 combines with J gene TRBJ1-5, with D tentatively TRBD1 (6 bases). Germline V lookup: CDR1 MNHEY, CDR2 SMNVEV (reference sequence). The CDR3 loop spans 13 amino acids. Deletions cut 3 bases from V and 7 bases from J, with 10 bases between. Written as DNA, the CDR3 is TGTGCCAGCAGTTTCCAGGGACACCAGCCCCAGCATTTT. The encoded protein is CASSFQGHQPQHF.

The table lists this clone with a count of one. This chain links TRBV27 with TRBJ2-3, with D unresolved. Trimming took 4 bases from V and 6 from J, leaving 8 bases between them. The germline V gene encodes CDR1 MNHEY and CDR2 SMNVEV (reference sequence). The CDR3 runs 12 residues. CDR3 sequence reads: CASSSPRDTQYF. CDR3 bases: TGTGCCAGCAGTTCCCCAAGGGATACGCAGTATTTT.

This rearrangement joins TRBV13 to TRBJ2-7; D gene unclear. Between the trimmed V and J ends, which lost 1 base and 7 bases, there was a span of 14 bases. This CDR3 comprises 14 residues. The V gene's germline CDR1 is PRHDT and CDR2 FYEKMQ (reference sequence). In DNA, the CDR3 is TGTGCCAGCAGCTTAGCTCCTGGCAGAGCTGAGCAGTACTTC. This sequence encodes CASSLAPGRAEQYF.

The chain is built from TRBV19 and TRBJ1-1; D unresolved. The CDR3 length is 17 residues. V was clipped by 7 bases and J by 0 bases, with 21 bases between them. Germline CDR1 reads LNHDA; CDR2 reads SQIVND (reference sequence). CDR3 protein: CASTRPASAPVNTEAFF. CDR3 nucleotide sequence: TGTGCCAGTACCCGTCCCGCCTCGGCTCCAGTGAACACTGAAGCTTTCTTT.

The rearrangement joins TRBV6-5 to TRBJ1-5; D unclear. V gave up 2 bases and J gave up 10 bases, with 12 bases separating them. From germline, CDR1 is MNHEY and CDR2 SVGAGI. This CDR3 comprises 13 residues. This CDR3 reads CASSYGPAGPQHF. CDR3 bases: TGTGCCAGCAGTTACGGACCCGCGGGACCCCAGCATTTT.

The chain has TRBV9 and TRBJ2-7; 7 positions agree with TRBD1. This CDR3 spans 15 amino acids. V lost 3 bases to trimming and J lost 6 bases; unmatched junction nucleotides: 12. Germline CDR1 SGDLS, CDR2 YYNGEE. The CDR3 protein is CASSAPSIGGAEQYF. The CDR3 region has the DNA TGTGCCAGCAGCGCCCCGAGTATAGGGGGCGCCGAGCAGTACTTC.

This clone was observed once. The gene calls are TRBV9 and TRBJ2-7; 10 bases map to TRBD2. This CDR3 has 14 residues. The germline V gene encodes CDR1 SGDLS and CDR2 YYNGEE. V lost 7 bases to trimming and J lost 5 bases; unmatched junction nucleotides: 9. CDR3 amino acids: CASGPSGSNNEQYF. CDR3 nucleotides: TGTGCCAGCGGACCTAGCGGGAGTAACAACGAGCAGTACTTC.

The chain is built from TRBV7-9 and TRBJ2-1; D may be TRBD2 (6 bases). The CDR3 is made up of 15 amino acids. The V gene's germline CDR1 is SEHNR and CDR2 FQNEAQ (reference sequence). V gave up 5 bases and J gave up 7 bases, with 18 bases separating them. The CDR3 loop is CASSPTRSSTNEQFF. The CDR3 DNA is TGTGCCAGCAGCCCGACTAGGTCTAGTACGAATGAGCAGTTCTTC.

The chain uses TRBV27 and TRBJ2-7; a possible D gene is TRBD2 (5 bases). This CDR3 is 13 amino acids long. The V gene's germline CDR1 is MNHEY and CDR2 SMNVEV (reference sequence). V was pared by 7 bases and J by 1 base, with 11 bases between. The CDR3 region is CASKDGKSYEQYF. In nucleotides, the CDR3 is TGTGCCAGCAAGGACGGGAAATCCTACGAGCAGTACTTC.

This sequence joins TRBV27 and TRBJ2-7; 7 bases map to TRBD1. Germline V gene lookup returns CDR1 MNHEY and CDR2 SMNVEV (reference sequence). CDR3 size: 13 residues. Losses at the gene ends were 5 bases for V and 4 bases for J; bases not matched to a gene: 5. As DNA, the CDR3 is TGTGCCAGCAGTCCCGGACAGGTATACGAGCAGTACTTC. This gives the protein CASSPGQVYEQYF.

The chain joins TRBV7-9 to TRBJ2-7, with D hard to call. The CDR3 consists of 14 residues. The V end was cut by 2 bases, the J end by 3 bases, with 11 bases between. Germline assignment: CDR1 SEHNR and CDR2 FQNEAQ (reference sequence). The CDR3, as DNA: TGTGCCAGCAGCTTACCGGGCAGGAACTACGAGCAGTACTTC. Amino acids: CASSLPGRNYEQYF.

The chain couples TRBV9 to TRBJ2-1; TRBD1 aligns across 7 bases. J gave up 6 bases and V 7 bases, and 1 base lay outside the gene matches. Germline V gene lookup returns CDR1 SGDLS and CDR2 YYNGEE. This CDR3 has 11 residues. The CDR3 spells CASGQANEQFF. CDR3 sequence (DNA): TGTGCCAGCGGACAGGCCAATGAGCAGTTCTTC.

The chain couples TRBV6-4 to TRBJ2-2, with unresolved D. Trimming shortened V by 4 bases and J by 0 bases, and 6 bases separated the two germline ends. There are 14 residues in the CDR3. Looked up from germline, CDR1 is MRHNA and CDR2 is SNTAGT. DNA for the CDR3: TGTGCCAGCAGTGTAAAGTCGAACACCGGGGAGCTGTTTTTT. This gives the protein CASSVKSNTGELFF.

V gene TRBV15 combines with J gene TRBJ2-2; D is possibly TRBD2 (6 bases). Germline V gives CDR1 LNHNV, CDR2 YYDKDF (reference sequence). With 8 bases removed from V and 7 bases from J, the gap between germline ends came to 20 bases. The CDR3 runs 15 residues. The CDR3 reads CATQAGPRDGGELFF. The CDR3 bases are TGTGCCACCCAGGCGGGACCAAGGGATGGCGGGGAGCTGTTTTTT.

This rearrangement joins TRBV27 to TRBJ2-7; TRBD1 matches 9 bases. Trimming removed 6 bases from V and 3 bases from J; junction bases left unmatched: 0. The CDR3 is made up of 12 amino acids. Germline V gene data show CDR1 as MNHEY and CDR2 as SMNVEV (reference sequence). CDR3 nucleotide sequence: TGTGCCAGCAGGGACAGGGGCTACGAGCAGTACTTC. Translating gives CASRDRGYEQYF.

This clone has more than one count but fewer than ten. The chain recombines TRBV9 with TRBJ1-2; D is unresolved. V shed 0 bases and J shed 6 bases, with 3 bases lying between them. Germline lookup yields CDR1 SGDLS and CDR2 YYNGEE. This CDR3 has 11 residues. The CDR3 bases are TGTGCCAGCAGCGTAGGAAATGGCTACACCTTC. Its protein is CASSVGNGYTF.

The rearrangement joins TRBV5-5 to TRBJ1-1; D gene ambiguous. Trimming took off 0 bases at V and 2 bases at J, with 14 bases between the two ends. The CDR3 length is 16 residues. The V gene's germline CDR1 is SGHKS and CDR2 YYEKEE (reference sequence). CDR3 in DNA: TGTGCCAGCAGCTTGGCAAGTCCTATGCTCAACACTGAAGCTTTCTTT. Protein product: CASSLASPMLNTEAFF.